These 2 T cell receptor beta chains share one sample of origin, sequenced in a study of identical twins. One entry per CDR3 protein results from TCRdb running MiXCR on the 5' RACE reads. The sample holds around 1.7 million distinct CDR3 sequences, under 35% seen once. Input material: cord blood. The receptors were sampled from a newborn girl in good health.

Concerning this clonotype itself: The conserved final phenylalanine or tryptophan is absent from the CDR3, which likely points to a read error. The chain recombines TRBV6-5 with TRBJ1-2, with TRBD1 matching over 7 bases. Germline-derived CDR1 and CDR2 are MNHEY and SVGAGI. The J segment lost 1 base and the V segment lost 6 bases, leaving 11 bases of the junction unmatched. This CDR3 is built from 16 residues. The CDR3 region is CASSRKATGINYGYTL. As DNA, the CDR3 is TGTGCCAGCAGCCGGAAAGCGACAGGGATTAACTATGGCTACACCTTA.

The V gene is TRBV5-6, the J gene TRBJ2-3, with TRBD1 identical over 9 bases. The germline CDR1 and CDR2 sequences are SGHDT and YYEEEE. The J segment lost 5 bases and the V segment lost 4 bases, leaving 5 bases of the junction unmatched. This CDR3 is built from 14 residues. CDR3 residues: CASSRGQGLDTQYF. CDR3 sequence (DNA): TGTGCCAGCAGCCGGGGACAGGGTCTAGATACGCAGTATTTT. The variable domain in full, with the rest retrieved from reference TRBV5-6 and TRBJ2-3, is DAGVTQSPTHLIKTRGQQVTLRCSPKSGHDTVSWYQQALGQGPQFIFQYYEEEERQRGNFPDRFSGHQFPNYSSELNVNALLLGDSALYLCASSRGQGLDTQYFGPGTRLTVL.